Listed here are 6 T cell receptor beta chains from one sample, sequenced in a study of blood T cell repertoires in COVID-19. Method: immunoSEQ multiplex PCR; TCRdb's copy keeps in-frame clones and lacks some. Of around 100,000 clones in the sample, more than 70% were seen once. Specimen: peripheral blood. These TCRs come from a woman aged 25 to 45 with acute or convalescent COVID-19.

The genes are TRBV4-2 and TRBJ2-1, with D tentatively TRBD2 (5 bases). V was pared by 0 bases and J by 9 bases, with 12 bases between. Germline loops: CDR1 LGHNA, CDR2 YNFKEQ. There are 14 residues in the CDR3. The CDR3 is CASSQDMIRGEQFF. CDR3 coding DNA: TGTGCCAGCAGCCAAGACATGATCCGGGGTGAGCAGTTCTTC.

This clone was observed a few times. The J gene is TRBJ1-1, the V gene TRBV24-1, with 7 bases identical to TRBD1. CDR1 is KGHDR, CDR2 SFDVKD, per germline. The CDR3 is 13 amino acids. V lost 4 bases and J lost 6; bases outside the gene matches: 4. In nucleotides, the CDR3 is TGTGCCACCAGTGAATGGGACAGCTCTGAAGCTTTCTTT. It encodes CATSEWDSSEAFF.

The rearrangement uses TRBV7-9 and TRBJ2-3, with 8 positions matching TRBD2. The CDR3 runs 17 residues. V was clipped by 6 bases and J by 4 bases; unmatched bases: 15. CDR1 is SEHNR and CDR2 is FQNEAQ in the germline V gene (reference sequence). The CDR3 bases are TGTGCCAGCAGGCCGGGAGGGTGGGGTGGTTTGGCAGATACGCAGTATTTT. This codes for CASRPGGWGGLADTQYF.

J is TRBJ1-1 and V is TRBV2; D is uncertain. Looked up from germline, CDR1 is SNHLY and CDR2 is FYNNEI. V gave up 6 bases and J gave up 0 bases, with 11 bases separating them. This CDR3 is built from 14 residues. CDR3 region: CASRESNMNTEAFF. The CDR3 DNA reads TGTGCCAGCAGGGAATCCAACATGAACACTGAAGCTTTCTTT.

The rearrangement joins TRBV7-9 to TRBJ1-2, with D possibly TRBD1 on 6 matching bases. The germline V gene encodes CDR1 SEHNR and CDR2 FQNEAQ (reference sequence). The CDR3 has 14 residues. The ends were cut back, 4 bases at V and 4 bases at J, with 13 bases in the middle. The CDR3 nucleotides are TGTGCCAGCAGCTCGACCGCGGACAGCTATGGCTACACCTTC. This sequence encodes CASSSTADSYGYTF.

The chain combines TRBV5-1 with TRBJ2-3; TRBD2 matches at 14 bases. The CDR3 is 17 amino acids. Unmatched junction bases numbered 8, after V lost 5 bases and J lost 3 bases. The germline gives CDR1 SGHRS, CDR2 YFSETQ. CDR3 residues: CASRQSTSGGVTDTQYF. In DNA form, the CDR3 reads TGCGCCAGCAGACAATCGACTAGCGGGGGGGTAACAGATACGCAGTATTTT.